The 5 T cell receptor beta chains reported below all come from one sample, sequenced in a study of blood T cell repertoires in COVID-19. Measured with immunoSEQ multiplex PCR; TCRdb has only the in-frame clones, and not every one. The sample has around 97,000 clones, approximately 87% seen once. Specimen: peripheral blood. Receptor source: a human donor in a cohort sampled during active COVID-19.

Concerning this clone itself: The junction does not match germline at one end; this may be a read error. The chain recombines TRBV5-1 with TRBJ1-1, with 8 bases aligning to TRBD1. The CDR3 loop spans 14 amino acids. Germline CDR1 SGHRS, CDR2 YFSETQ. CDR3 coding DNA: TGCGCCAGCAGCTCCGGGACAGGCGACACTGAGGCTTTCTTT. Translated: CASSSGTGDTEAFF.

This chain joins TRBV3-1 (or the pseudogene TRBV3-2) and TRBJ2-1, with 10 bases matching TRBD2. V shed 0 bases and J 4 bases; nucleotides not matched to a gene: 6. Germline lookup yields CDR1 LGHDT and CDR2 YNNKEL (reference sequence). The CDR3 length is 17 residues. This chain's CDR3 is CASSQDAWTSGYNEQFF. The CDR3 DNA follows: TGTGCCAGCAGCCAAGATGCCTGGACTAGCGGATACAATGAGCAGTTCTTC.

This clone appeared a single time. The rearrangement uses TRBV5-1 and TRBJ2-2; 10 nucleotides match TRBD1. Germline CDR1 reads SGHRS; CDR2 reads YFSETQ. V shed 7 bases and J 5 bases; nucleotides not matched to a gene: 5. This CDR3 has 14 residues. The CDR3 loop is CASWTGGVTGELFF. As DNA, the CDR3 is TGCGCCAGCTGGACAGGGGGGGTAACCGGGGAGCTGTTTTTT.

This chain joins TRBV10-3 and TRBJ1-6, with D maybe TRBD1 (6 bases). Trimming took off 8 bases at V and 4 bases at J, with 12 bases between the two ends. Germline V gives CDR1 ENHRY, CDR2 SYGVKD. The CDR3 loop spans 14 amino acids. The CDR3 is CAIAPGDYNSPLHF. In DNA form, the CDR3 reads TGTGCCATCGCCCCAGGGGATTATAATTCACCCCTCCACTTT.

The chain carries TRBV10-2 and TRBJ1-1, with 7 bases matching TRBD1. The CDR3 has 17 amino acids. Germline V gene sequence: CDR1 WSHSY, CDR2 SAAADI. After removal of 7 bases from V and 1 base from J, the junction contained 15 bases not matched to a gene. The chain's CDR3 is CASIPAGGGEWNTEAFF. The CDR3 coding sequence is TGCGCCAGCATCCCGGCGGGAGGGGGCGAGTGGAACACTGAAGCTTTCTTT.